These 30 T cell receptor beta chains were all obtained from the same sample, sequenced in a study of cytomegalovirus exposure and HLA in healthy donors. PCR used 60 Vbeta primers and 13 Jbeta primers. Only in-frame clones appear in the TCRdb table, and some are missing; sequencing was by immunoSEQ multiplex PCR. The table includes 200,000 to 250,000 clones, approximately 70% detected once. The sample taken for sequencing was PBMCs. The source of these receptors is a woman younger than 45 in good health and CMV-seronegative.

The chain links TRBV4-1 to TRBJ2-5, with 7 bases aligning to TRBD1. Gene TRBJ2-7 matches the end of the DNA better, so the J call may be wrong. Germline V gene data show CDR1 as MGHRA and CDR2 as YSYEKL. The CDR3 totals 14 residues. As DNA, the CDR3 is TGCGCCAGCAGCCACAGGGACAGCTCCTACGAGCAGTACTTC. It yields the protein CASSHRDSSYEQYF.

The V and J genes are TRBV4-1 and TRBJ2-1; TRBD2 agrees at 11 bases. The V segment lost 0 bases and the J segment 7 bases; nucleotides outside the gene matches: 11. Germline V gene lookup returns CDR1 MGHRA and CDR2 YSYEKL. The CDR3 runs to 18 residues. CDR3 in amino acids: CASSQEVASGGLNNEQFF. CDR3 DNA: TGCGCCAGCAGCCAAGAAGTGGCTAGCGGGGGGCTTAATAATGAGCAGTTCTTC.

The rearrangement uses TRBV9 and TRBJ2-1; possible D gene TRBD1, 5 bases. CDR3 size: 12 residues. V was cut by 4 bases and J by 8 bases, with 10 bases left in between. Germline V gives CDR1 SGDLS, CDR2 YYNGEE. The CDR3 sequence is CASSRGSDEQFF. CDR3 DNA: TGTGCCAGCAGCAGGGGTTCGGATGAGCAGTTCTTC.

The CDR3 protein is CASSSHGLSSTDTQYF. CDR3 nucleotide sequence: TGTGCCAGCAGTTCACACGGACTATCCAGCACAGATACGCAGTATTTT. The chain couples TRBV6-5 to TRBJ2-3; maybe TRBD2 (6 bases). This CDR3 contains 16 residues. V shed 4 bases and J shed 0 bases, with 14 bases lying between them. Germline V gene data show CDR1 as MNHEY and CDR2 as SVGAGI.

Worth noting for this clone: Germline is not matched at one junction end, which may reflect a read error. The chain carries TRBV7-9 and TRBJ1-1, with TRBD1 matching over 8 bases. Per germline, CDR1 SEHNR and CDR2 FQNEAQ (reference sequence). The length of the CDR3 is 17 residues. The CDR3 DNA reads as TGTGTCAGCAGCCGCCAGAGCGGGACAGGAATGAACACTGAAGCTTTCTTT. This sequence encodes CVSSRQSGTGMNTEAFF.

V gene TRBV19 combines with J gene TRBJ2-1; TRBD2 might be the D (6 bases). V was shortened by 3 bases and J by 10 bases, with 34 bases between the two germline ends. CDR3 length: 20 amino acids. Germline V lookup: CDR1 LNHDA, CDR2 SQIVND (reference sequence). In DNA, the CDR3 is TGTGCCAGTAGTATCGGCCCATTGTCTCCGGGACTGCGCTACCTAGGGGAGCAGTTCTTC. Its translation is CASSIGPLSPGLRYLGEQFF.

To note about this clone: At one end, the junction sequence differs from germline, possibly due to a read error. The V call is TRBV27, the J call TRBJ2-5; 12 nucleotides align to TRBD1. The V gene's germline CDR1 is MNHEY and CDR2 SMNVEV (reference sequence). The CDR3 sequence is 16 residues long. This CDR3 is CASSLTPGTGGRLVHF. The CDR3 DNA is TGTGCCAGCAGTCTCACCCCCGGGACAGGGGGCCGTCTCGTACACTTC.

V is TRBV30 and J is TRBJ1-3; TRBD1 agrees at 7 bases. The V segment lost 2 bases and the J segment 2 bases; nucleotides outside the gene matches: 3. Germline lookup yields CDR1 GTSNPN and CDR2 SVGIG (reference sequence). This CDR3 spans 14 amino acids. CDR3 residues: CAWSQGVPGNTIYF. In DNA, the CDR3 is TGTGCCTGGAGTCAGGGGGTGCCTGGAAACACCATATATTTT.

The V call is TRBV7-2, the J call TRBJ2-3; D is uncertain. Germline CDR1 reads SGHTA; CDR2 reads FQGNSA. V lost 1 base and J lost 2, with 4 bases in between. This CDR3 region has 13 residues. The CDR3 sequence is CASSLDFTDTQYF. The CDR3 DNA reads as TGTGCCAGCAGCTTAGACTTCACAGATACGCAGTATTTT. Variable domain in full (rest from reference TRBV7-2 and TRBJ2-3): GAGVSQSPSNKVTEKGKDVELRCDPISGHTALYWYRQSLGQGLEFLIYFQGNSAPDKSGLPSDRFSAERTGGSVSTLTIQRTQQEDSAVYLCASSLDFTDTQYFGPGTRLTVL.

V usage is TRBV28 and J usage is TRBJ1-5; D possibly corresponds to TRBD1 (6 bases). The CDR3 is made up of 15 amino acids. Germline CDR1 MDHEN, CDR2 SYDVKM. V gave up 3 bases and J gave up 2 bases, with 11 bases separating them. CDR3 nucleotides: TGTGCCAGCAGTTTGGGGGGGGCCGGCAATCAGCCCCAGCATTTT. Translation gives CASSLGGAGNQPQHF.

This clone is a singleton in its sample. The gene calls are TRBV4-1 and TRBJ1-3, with D possibly matching TRBD1 (6 bases). The CDR3 is 16 amino acids. Germline values: CDR1 MGHRA, CDR2 YSYEKL. Deletions cut 0 bases from V and 3 bases from J, with 12 bases between. The CDR3 loop reads CASSQDMAGVGNTIYF. The CDR3 coding sequence is TGCGCCAGCAGCCAAGATATGGCAGGGGTTGGAAACACCATATATTTT.

The J gene is TRBJ1-4, the V gene TRBV4-1, with a possible D match to TRBD1 (6 bases). This CDR3 has 15 amino acids. CDR1 and CDR2 from the germline V gene are MGHRA and YSYEKL. V was trimmed by 5 bases and J by 2 bases, leaving 12 bases between them. This CDR3 reads CASSVRGGTNEKLFF. CDR3 bases: TGCGCCAGCAGCGTAAGGGGGGGGACTAATGAAAAACTGTTTTTT.

J is TRBJ2-1 and V is TRBV7-2; a possible D gene is TRBD1 (5 bases). Germline CDR1 and CDR2: SGHTA and FQGNSA. The CDR3 extends over 16 amino acids. The germline V and J ends were trimmed by 3 bases and 4 bases, with 16 bases remaining between them. CDR3 DNA: TGTGCCAGCAGCTTTCGGTCGGCAGGGATTTACAATGAGCAGTTCTTC. Protein product: CASSFRSAGIYNEQFF.

The gene calls are TRBV13 and TRBJ1-2; D is uncertain. The V end was cut by 6 bases, the J end by 3 bases, with 20 bases between. The CDR3 runs 16 residues. CDR1 is PRHDT and CDR2 is FYEKMQ in the germline V gene (reference sequence). The CDR3 sequence is CASSSKVRSSYYGYTF. DNA for the CDR3: TGTGCCAGCAGTTCCAAAGTGAGGTCCTCCTACTATGGCTACACCTTC.

The chain combines TRBV4-1 with TRBJ1-2; D is perhaps TRBD1 (6 bases). This CDR3 has 14 residues. With 1 base removed from V and 5 bases from J, the gap between germline ends came to 11 bases. Germline loops: CDR1 MGHRA, CDR2 YSYEKL. The CDR3 coding sequence is TGCGCCAGCAGCCAAGGACAGGATGTATATGGCTACACCTTC. Its translation: CASSQGQDVYGYTF.

The rearrangement links TRBV6-1 to TRBJ1-4, with D maybe TRBD1 (5 bases). Trimming removed 4 bases at V and 13 bases at J, with 22 bases between. The CDR3 runs to 15 residues. The germline V gene encodes CDR1 MNHNS and CDR2 SASEGT. Here the CDR3 DNA reads TGTGCCAGCAGTGGACAGACAGCCCCAGGAGTGAGACTGTTTTTT. It specifies CASSGQTAPGVRLFF.

This clone came up once. This sequence joins TRBV30 and TRBJ1-2; D not certain. Trimming stripped 8 bases from V and 4 bases from J, with 17 bases between. This CDR3 has 13 amino acids. Germline V CDR1 and CDR2: GTSNPN, SVGIG (reference sequence). CDR3 region: CASDVAGFYGYTF. The CDR3, as DNA: TGTGCCAGCGATGTCGCGGGGTTCTATGGCTACACCTTC.

This sequence joins TRBV25-1 and TRBJ2-7; 8 nucleotides agree with TRBD1. CDR3 length: 14 residues. V was pared by 3 bases and J by 4 bases, with 5 bases of the junction left unmatched. CDR1 and CDR2 from the germline V gene are MGHDK and SYGVNS. CDR3 sequence (DNA): TGTGCCAGCAGTGAGGCAGGGGGCAAATACGAGCAGTACTTC. Its translation: CASSEAGGKYEQYF.

V gene TRBV6-1 combines with J gene TRBJ2-3; no reliable D call. Per the germline V gene, CDR1 is MNHNS and CDR2 is SASEGT. The CDR3 extends over 15 amino acids. Deletions cut 2 bases from V and 1 base from J, with 10 bases between. In DNA, the CDR3 is TGTGCCAGCAGTGAAAGTAGATTCGGCACAGATACGCAGTATTTT. This encodes CASSESRFGTDTQYF.

The chain couples TRBV5-4 to TRBJ1-2; 8 nucleotides agree with TRBD1. Germline V CDR1 and CDR2: SGHNT, YYREEE (reference sequence). The length of the CDR3 is 15 residues. J was trimmed by 5 bases and V by 0 bases; bases with no gene match: 6. CDR3 sequence reads: CASSLDPTGGYGYTF. Here the CDR3 DNA reads TGTGCCAGCAGCTTGGACCCCACAGGGGGTTATGGCTACACCTTC.

This clone was recorded a few times. This chain joins TRBV5-1 and TRBJ2-3, with D possibly TRBD2 on 6 matching bases. Germline V gives CDR1 SGHRS, CDR2 YFSETQ. This CDR3 is 14 amino acids long. Trimming left V 3 bases short and J 3 bases short, with 11 bases between. CDR3 coding DNA: TGCGCCAGCAGCTCGGGACTGGAAACAGATACGCAGTATTTT. This gives the protein CASSSGLETDTQYF.

This chain connects TRBV6-1 to TRBJ2-7; 8 bases are a match to TRBD1. V shed 6 bases and J 1 base; nucleotides not matched to a gene: 8. Germline V gene sequence: CDR1 MNHNS, CDR2 SASEGT. This CDR3 region has 15 residues. For the CDR3, the DNA is TGTGCCAGCAGGGACAGGGAGGTTGCTTCCTACGAGCAGTACTTC. It is translated as CASRDREVASYEQYF.

In its sample, this clone was seen a few times. The J gene is TRBJ2-7, the V gene TRBV7-9, with D possibly matching TRBD2 (6 bases). The V end lost 5 bases, the J end lost 4 bases, and 9 bases lay between the germline ends. The CDR3 runs to 12 residues. Germline CDR1 and CDR2: SEHNR and FQNEAQ (reference sequence). CDR3 loop: CASSPGEYEQYF. In nucleotides, the CDR3 is TGTGCCAGCAGCCCGGGGGAGTACGAGCAGTACTTC.

The V gene is TRBV10-2, the J gene TRBJ1-2; 7 nucleotides line up with TRBD1. V shed 2 bases, J shed 6 bases, and the junction held 9 bases outside the gene matches. This CDR3 spans 15 amino acids. CDR1 and CDR2 from the germline V gene are WSHSY and SAAADI. CDR3 protein: CASSEARDSDHGYTF. The CDR3 DNA sequence: TGCGCCAGCAGTGAGGCCCGGGACAGTGATCATGGCTACACCTTC.

V usage is TRBV5-8 and J usage is TRBJ1-5; D is uncertain. The germline V gene has CDR1 SGHTS and CDR2 YDEGEE. Trimming removed 5 bases at V and 1 base at J, with 7 bases between. CDR3 length equals 13 residues. In DNA form, the CDR3 reads TGTGCCAGCAGGGAGAGGAGCAATCAGCCCCAGCATTTT. Amino acid sequence: CASRERSNQPQHF.

The genes are TRBV19 and TRBJ2-3; 9 bases align to TRBD2. J was trimmed by 5 bases and V by 5 bases; bases with no gene match: 5. The germline V gene has CDR1 LNHDA and CDR2 SQIVND (reference sequence). The CDR3 is 14 residues long. CDR3 DNA: TGTGCCAGTAGTGAGGCGGGAGGGGTAGATACGCAGTATTTT. Amino acid sequence: CASSEAGGVDTQYF.

This sequence joins TRBV4-2 and TRBJ2-3, with D possibly being TRBD2 (6 bases). This CDR3 is 15 amino acids long. Per the germline V gene, CDR1 is LGHNA and CDR2 is YNFKEQ. V was shortened by 5 bases and J by 5 bases, with 17 bases between the two germline ends. CDR3 amino acids: CASSGRDSVGDTQYF. For the CDR3, the DNA is TGTGCCAGCAGCGGGCGGGACTCAGTGGGAGATACGCAGTATTTT.

The V and J genes are TRBV5-1 and TRBJ2-3; 8 bases line up with TRBD2. The CDR3 contains 15 residues. Germline CDR1 reads SGHRS; CDR2 reads YFSETQ. V lost 0 bases to trimming and J lost 3 bases; unmatched junction nucleotides: 3. CDR3 DNA: TGCGCCAGCAGCTTGGGTAGCGGGAAAACAGATACGCAGTATTTT. This gives the protein CASSLGSGKTDTQYF.

V and J are TRBV11-2 and TRBJ1-1; TRBD1 might be the D (5 bases). V was cut by 0 bases and J by 1 base, with 12 bases left in between. There are 16 residues in the CDR3. Germline V gives CDR1 SGHAT, CDR2 FQNNGV. In nucleotides, the CDR3 is TGTGCCAGCAGCTTAGAATCCGGCAGGGCGAACACTGAAGCTTTCTTT. Its protein product is CASSLESGRANTEAFF.

This clone was detected only once. The chain recombines TRBV27 with TRBJ2-7, with 11 bases identical to TRBD2. Trimming removed 2 bases from V and 2 bases from J; junction bases left unmatched: 2. The CDR3 extends over 15 amino acids. Germline values: CDR1 MNHEY, CDR2 SMNVEV (reference sequence). The CDR3 is CASSLGSGGAYEQYF. The CDR3, as DNA: TGTGCCAGCAGTTTAGGTAGCGGGGGGGCCTACGAGCAGTACTTC.